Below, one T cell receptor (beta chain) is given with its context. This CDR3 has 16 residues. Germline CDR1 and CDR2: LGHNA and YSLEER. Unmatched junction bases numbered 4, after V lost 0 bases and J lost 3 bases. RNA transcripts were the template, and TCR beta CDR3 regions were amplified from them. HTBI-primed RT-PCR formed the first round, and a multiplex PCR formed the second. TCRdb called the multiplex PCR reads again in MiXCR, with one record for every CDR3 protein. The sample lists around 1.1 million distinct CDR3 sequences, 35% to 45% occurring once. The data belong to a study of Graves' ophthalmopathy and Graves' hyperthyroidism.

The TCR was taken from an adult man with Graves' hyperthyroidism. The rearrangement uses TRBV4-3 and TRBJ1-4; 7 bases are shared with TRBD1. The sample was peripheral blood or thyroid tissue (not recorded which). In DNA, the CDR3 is TGCGCCAGCAGCCAAGATGCACAGGGGCCTAATGAAAAACTGTTTTTT. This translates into CASSQDAQGPNEKLFF.